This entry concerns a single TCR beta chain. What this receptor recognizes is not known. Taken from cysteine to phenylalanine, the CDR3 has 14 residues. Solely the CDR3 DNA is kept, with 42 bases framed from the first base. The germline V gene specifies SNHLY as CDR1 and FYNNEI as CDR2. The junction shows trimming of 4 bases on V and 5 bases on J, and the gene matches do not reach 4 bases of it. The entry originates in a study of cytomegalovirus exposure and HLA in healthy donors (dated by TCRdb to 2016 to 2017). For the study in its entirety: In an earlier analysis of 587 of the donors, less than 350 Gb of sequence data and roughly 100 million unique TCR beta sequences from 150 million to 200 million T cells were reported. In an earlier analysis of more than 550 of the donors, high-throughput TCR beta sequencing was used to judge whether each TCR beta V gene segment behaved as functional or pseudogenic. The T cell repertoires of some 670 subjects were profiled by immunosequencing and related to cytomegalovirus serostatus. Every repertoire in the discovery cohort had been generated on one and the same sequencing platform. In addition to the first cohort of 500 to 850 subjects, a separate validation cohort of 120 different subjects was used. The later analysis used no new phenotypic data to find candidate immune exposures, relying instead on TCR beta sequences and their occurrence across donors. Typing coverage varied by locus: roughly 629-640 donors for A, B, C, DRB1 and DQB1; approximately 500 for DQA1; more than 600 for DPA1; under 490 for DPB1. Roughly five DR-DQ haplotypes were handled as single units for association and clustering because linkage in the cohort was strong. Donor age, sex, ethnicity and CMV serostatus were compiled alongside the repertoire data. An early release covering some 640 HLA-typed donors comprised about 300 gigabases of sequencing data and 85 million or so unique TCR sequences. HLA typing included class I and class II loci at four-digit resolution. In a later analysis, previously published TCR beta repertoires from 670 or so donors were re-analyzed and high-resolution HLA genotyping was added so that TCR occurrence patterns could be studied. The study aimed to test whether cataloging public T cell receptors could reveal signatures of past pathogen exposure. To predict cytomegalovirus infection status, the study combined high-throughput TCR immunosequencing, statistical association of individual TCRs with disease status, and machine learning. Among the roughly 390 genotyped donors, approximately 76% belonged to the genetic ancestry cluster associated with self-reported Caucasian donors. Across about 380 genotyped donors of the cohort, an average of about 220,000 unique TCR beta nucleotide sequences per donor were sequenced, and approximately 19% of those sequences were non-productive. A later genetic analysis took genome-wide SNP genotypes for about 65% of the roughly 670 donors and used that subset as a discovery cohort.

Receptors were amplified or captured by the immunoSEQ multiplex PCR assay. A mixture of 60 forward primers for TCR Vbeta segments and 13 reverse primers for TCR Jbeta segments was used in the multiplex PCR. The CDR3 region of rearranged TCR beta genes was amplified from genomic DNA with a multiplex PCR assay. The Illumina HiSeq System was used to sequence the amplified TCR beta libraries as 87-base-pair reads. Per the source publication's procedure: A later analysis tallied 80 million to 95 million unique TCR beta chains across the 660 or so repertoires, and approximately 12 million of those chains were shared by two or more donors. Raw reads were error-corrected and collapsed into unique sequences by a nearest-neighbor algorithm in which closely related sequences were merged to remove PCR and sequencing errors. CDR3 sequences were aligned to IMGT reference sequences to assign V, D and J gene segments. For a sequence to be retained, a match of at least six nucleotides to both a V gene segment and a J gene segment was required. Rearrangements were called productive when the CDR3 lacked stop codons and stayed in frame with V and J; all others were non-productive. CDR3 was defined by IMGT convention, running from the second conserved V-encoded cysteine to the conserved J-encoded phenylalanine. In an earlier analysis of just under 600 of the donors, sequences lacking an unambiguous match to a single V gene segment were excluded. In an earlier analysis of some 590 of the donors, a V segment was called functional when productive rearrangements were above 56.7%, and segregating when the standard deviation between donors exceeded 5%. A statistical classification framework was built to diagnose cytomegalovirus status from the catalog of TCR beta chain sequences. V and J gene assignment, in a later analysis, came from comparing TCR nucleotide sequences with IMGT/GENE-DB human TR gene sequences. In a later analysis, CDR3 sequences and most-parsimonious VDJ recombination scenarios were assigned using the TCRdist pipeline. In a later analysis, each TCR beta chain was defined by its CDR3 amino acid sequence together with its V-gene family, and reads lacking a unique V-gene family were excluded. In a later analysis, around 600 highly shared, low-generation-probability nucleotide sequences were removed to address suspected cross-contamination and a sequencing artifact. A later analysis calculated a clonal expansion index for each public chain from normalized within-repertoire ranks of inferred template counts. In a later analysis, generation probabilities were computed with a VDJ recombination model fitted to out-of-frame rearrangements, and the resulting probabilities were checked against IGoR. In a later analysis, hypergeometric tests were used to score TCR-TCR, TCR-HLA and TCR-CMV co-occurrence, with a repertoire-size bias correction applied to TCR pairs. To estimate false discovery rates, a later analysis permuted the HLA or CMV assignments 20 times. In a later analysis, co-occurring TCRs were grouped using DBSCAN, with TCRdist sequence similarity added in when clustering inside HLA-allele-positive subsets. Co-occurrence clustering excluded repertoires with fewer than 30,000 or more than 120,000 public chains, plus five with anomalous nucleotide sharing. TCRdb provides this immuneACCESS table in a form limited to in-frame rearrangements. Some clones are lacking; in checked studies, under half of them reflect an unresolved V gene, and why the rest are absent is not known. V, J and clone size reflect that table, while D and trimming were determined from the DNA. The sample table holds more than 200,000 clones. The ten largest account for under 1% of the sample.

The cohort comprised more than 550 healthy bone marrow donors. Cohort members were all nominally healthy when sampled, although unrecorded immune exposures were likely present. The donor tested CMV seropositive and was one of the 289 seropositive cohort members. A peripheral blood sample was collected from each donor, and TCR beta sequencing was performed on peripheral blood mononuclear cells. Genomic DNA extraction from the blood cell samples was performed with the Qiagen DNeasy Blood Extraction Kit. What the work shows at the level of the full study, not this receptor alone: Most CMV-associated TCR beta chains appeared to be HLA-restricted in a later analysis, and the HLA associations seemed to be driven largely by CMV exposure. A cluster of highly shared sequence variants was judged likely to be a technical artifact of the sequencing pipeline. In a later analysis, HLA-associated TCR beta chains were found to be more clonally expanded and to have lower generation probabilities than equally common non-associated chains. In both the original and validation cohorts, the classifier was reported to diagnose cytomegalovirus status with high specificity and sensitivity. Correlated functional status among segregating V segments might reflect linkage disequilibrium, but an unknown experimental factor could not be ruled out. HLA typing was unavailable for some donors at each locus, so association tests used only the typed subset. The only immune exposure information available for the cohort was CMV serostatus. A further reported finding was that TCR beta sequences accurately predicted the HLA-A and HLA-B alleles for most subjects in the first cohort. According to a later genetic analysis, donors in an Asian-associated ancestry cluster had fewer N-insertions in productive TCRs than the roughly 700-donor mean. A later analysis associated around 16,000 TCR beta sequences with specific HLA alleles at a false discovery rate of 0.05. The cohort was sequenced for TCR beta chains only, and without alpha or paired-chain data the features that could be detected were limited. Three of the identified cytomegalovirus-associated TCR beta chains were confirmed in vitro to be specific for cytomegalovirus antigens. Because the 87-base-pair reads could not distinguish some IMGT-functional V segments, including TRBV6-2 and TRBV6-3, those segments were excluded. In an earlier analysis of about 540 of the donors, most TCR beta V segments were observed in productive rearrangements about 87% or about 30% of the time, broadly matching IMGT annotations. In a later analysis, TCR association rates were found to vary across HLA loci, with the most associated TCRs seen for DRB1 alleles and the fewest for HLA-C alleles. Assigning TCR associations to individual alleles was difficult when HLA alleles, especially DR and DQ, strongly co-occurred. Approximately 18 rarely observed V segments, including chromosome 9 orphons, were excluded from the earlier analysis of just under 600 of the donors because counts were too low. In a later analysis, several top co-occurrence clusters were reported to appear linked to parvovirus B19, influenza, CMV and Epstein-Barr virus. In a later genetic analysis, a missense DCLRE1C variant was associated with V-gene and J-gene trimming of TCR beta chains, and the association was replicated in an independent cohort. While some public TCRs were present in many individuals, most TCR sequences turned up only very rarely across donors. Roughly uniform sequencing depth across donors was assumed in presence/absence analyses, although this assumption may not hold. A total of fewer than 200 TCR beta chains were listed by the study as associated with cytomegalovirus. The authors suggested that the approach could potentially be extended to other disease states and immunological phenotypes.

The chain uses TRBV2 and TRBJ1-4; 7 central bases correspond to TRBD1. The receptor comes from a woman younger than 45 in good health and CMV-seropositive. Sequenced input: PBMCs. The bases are TGTGCCAGCAGTGCTCAGGGGGGCAATGAAAAACTGTTTTTT. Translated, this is CASSAQGGNEKLFF.